This T cell receptor beta chain was recorded in a study of blood T cell repertoires in COVID-19. In this sample, this clone turned up once. The method was immunoSEQ multiplex PCR; TCRdb's version includes in-frame clones alone and lacks a portion of them. The sample has about 480,000 clones, approximately 91% seen once; the top ten hold under 9.5%. Trimming cost V 3 bases and J 3 bases; bases outside gene matches: 6. Germline assignment: CDR1 GTSNPN and CDR2 SVGIG (reference sequence). This CDR3 comprises 14 residues. This chain connects TRBV30 to TRBJ1-1, with 8 nucleotides matching TRBD1. The receptor was derived from a woman aged 55-75 years who had recovered from COVID-19. The sample comprised PBMCs or T cells enriched from blood (not recorded which). CDR3 bases: TGTGCCTGGAGCGGGGACAGGTGGGACACTGAAGCTTTCTTT. Translated, it gives CAWSGDRWDTEAFF.